The next 28 T cell receptor beta chains were all read from a single sample in a study of T cells expressing NK-cell markers. From its re-call of the 5' RACE reads, TCRdb lists each CDR3 protein once, without DNA. The sample data list 200,000 to 300,000 distinct CDR3 sequences. The material sequenced was blood T cells: a sorted CD56 or NKG2C T cell subset, CD4+ or CD8+ T cells, or bulk PBMC T cells (not recorded which). These receptor sequences come from a man between 18 and 29 years old in good health.

The chain joins TRBV7-6 to TRBJ2-5; TCRdb gives TRBD1 as the D gene, but with no DNA this cannot be confirmed. The CDR3 has 16 amino acids. CDR1 SGHVS and CDR2 FNYEAQ come from the germline V gene. This CDR3 is CASSLAEQGVQETQYF.

This chain links TRBV10-3 with TRBJ2-7; TCRdb picks TRBD2, but there is no DNA to check that call. This CDR3 has 14 residues. Germline assignment: CDR1 ENHRY and CDR2 SYGVKD. CDR3 loop: CAISLASGSYEQYF.

V and J are TRBV5-5 and TRBJ2-7; TCRdb calls TRBD1, which cannot be checked without DNA. Looked up from germline, CDR1 is SGHKS and CDR2 is YYEKEE (reference sequence). The CDR3 contains 13 residues. The CDR3 region is CASSRPTADEQYF.

The chain joins TRBV9 to TRBJ1-2; TCRdb names TRBD1, which stays unverified in the absence of DNA. The germline V gene has CDR1 SGDLS and CDR2 YYNGEE. The CDR3 spans 15 residues. This chain's CDR3 is CASSVEAGALYGYTF.

The rearrangement links TRBV4-3 to TRBJ2-1; absent DNA, TCRdb's TRBD1 call cannot be checked. The CDR3 spans 16 residues. The germline gives CDR1 LGHNA, CDR2 YSLEER. The CDR3 sequence is CASSVLGGQTMMEQFF.

The rearrangement uses TRBV5-1 and TRBJ2-7; TCRdb names TRBD2, which stays unverified in the absence of DNA. The CDR3 consists of 15 residues. Per germline, CDR1 SGHRS and CDR2 YFSETQ. CDR3 amino acids: CASSVDPGPAYEQYF.

The chain couples TRBV12-3 or TRBV12-4 to TRBJ2-2; TCRdb proposes TRBD1, but this gene call is untestable without DNA. CDR3 length equals 16 residues. The CDR3 spells CASSLGDRGYTGELFF.

The J gene is TRBJ2-5, the V gene TRBV16; TCRdb's D gene call, TRBD1, goes unchecked for lack of DNA. The germline V gene has CDR1 KGHSY and CDR2 FQNENV. The CDR3 has 11 residues. This chain's CDR3 is CASSQGQTQYF. The full variable domain, its missing parts supplied by reference TRBV16 and TRBJ2-5, is GEEVAQTPKHLVRGEGQKAKLYCAPIKGHSYVFWYQQVLKNEFKFLISFQNENVFDETGMPKERFSAKCLPNSPCSLEIQATKLEDSAVYFCASSQGQTQYFGPGTRLLVL.

The chain uses TRBV10-1 and TRBJ2-3. The CDR3 has 13 residues. Germline values: CDR1 WNHNN, CDR2 SYGVQD (reference sequence). CDR3 sequence: CASSYSVGDTQYF.

The rearrangement links TRBV20-1 to TRBJ1-2; the D call from TCRdb, TRBD1, cannot be confirmed without DNA. The CDR3 extends over 11 amino acids. The germline V gene has CDR1 DFQATT and CDR2 SNEGSKA (reference sequence). The CDR3 loop reads CSAKNGGGYTF.

This chain links TRBV12-3 or TRBV12-4 with TRBJ1-5; absent DNA, TCRdb's TRBD1 call cannot be checked. CDR3 length: 14 residues. CDR3 in amino acids: CASRRQGSNQPQHF.

The chain uses TRBV5-1 and TRBJ2-7; TCRdb lists TRBD2, though no DNA is available to test this call. CDR3 length: 20 amino acids. Looked up from germline, CDR1 is SGHRS and CDR2 is YFSETQ. The chain's CDR3 is CASSLATGTSGNQYPYEQYF.

The chain carries TRBV7-8 and TRBJ2-1. Looked up from germline, CDR1 is SGHVS and CDR2 is FQNEAQ. The CDR3 contains 17 residues. The CDR3 here is CASSLGFSPRQINEQFF.

The V gene is TRBV12-3 or TRBV12-4, the J gene TRBJ1-5; the D call from TCRdb, TRBD1, cannot be confirmed without DNA. The CDR3 has 15 amino acids. Here the CDR3 reads CASSLGTGRHQPQHF.

The chain carries TRBV20-1 and TRBJ2-2; the TCRdb D gene call, TRBD1, has no DNA to confirm it. Germline CDR1 reads DFQATT; CDR2 reads SNEGSKA (reference sequence). The CDR3 extends over 16 amino acids. CDR3 amino acids: CSARSAGNYHTGELFF.

The rearrangement links TRBV10-3 to TRBJ2-3. The CDR3 contains 13 residues. Germline values: CDR1 ENHRY, CDR2 SYGVKD. Here the CDR3 reads CAISEWGTDTQYF.

V usage is TRBV20-1 and J usage is TRBJ1-1; TCRdb designates TRBD1, a call that cannot be tested without DNA. Germline values: CDR1 DFQATT, CDR2 SNEGSKA (reference sequence). This CDR3 is built from 16 residues. The CDR3 region is CSARDRGGSGRTEAFF.

This chain connects TRBV24-1 to TRBJ1-2; TCRdb picks TRBD1, but there is no DNA to check that call. This CDR3 is built from 12 residues. Germline loops: CDR1 KGHDR, CDR2 SFDVKD. The CDR3 loop is CATSDSRTAYTF.

V and J are TRBV9 and TRBJ2-7. This CDR3 is 14 amino acids long. Germline loops: CDR1 SGDLS, CDR2 YYNGEE. CDR3: CASSVSPVSYEQYF.

The chain couples TRBV20-1 to TRBJ1-5. CDR1 is DFQATT, CDR2 SNEGSKA, per germline (reference sequence). The CDR3 length is 14 residues. The CDR3 sequence: CSAPIGDSNQPQHF.

This rearrangement joins TRBV7-9 to TRBJ2-5; the D call from TCRdb, TRBD1, cannot be confirmed without DNA. Germline V gene lookup returns CDR1 SEHNR and CDR2 FQNEAQ (reference sequence). The CDR3 covers 13 residues. CDR3 amino acids: CASSPGRGETQYF.

The chain carries TRBV21-1 and TRBJ2-3; TCRdb gives TRBD2 as the D gene, but with no DNA this cannot be confirmed. TRBV21-1 is described as a pseudogene. The CDR3 contains 20 residues. The CDR3 region is CASSKSAAPGLPLCTDTQYF.

V and J are TRBV20-1 and TRBJ2-3; no DNA is available, so the TRBD2 call from TCRdb remains unchecked. Per the germline V gene, CDR1 is DFQATT and CDR2 is SNEGSKA (reference sequence). This CDR3 is built from 15 residues. CDR3: CSAEKVGRSTDTQYF.

This chain connects TRBV4-3 to TRBJ2-1. This CDR3 has 16 amino acids. The germline V gene encodes CDR1 LGHNA and CDR2 YSLEER. The CDR3 region is CASSQELVRTYNEQFF.

Here the CDR3 reads CASSIKTGGSAGANVLTF. V and J are TRBV5-4 and TRBJ2-6; TCRdb's D gene call, TRBD1, goes unchecked for lack of DNA. Germline loops: CDR1 SGHNT, CDR2 YYREEE (reference sequence). CDR3 size: 18 residues.

CDR3 loop: CSGGTQGDIQYF. This chain links TRBV29-1 with TRBJ2-4; the D gene TCRdb calls, TRBD1, cannot be checked with no DNA. This CDR3 has 12 residues. Germline lookup yields CDR1 SQVTM and CDR2 ANQGSEA.

The V call is TRBV20-1, the J call TRBJ2-5. The CDR3 runs 14 residues. Germline CDR1 DFQATT, CDR2 SNEGSKA (reference sequence). The CDR3 loop reads CSASAETSSLAQYF.

The chain's CDR3 is CATNLGLAGAEQFF. The chain links TRBV12-3 or TRBV12-4 to TRBJ2-1; TCRdb indicates TRBD2, and absent DNA this call remains unverified. CDR3 size: 14 residues.